This entry concerns a single TCR beta chain. The antigen is undetermined. The record originates from a study of cytomegalovirus exposure and HLA in healthy donors. The PCR was carried out with 60 Vbeta primers and 13 Jbeta primers. Sequenced by immunoSEQ multiplex PCR; TCRdb stores in-frame clones only, minus some. This table has around 100,000 clones, about 61% appearing once. The CDR3 consists of 19 residues. Overall study results and limits: When a later analysis was performed, an Asian-associated ancestry cluster reportedly had fewer N-insertions than the approximately 700-donor mean.

The sample consisted of PBMCs. The chain couples TRBV21-1 to TRBJ2-5; the table's D call, TRBD2, was not checked against the DNA. TRBV21-1 is described as a pseudogene. This clonotype originated in a woman aged 30 to 39 in good health and CMV-seronegative. CDR3 coding DNA: TGTGCCAGCAGCCCCAGCCGAAGTAAGCGGGAGGGCCAAAAAGAGACCCAGTACTTC. This codes for CASSPSRSKREGQKETQYF.